This is a list of T cell receptor beta chains from one sample in a study of vaccination and CD4 T cells after COVID-19. TCRdb redid the calling of the PCR reads with MiXCR, one entry per CDR3 protein. The sample holds roughly 13,000 distinct CDR3 sequences, about 21% seen once. These receptors' targets are unknown. Sample: cultured CD4+ T cells from blood. Receptor source: a human donor with COVID-19. Both conserved end residues are part of each CDR3. The order of the fields is D gene, J gene, V gene, clone size, CDR3 length, CDR3 protein, CDR3 DNA. A D gene is named only where the DNA matches it firmly. Not every row has a clone size; where given, it reads once, few, many or a size class.

D: NA
J: TRBJ2-5
V: TRBV7-2
size: NA
length: 14
CDR3: CASSLGGAAETQYF
DNA: TGTGCCAGCAGCTTAGGGGGGGCGGCTGAGACCCAGTACTTC

D: TRBD2
J: TRBJ2-1
V: TRBV7-2
size: NA
length: 17
CDR3: CASSFGGLAGGRNEQFF
DNA: TGTGCCAGCAGCTTTGGAGGACTAGCGGGGGGGCGTAATGAGCAGTTCTTC

D: NA
J: TRBJ1-3
V: TRBV7-9
size: NA
length: 14
CDR3: CASGHGRAGNTIYF
DNA: TGTGCCAGCGGTCATGGGCGAGCTGGAAACACCATATATTTT

D: NA
J: TRBJ2-7
V: TRBV10-3
size: NA
length: 12
CDR3: CAISQDSYEQYF
DNA: TGTGCCATCAGTCAGGACTCCTACGAGCAGTACTTC

D: NA
J: TRBJ1-5
V: TRBV6-5
size: few
length: 13
CDR3: CASSSDDSQPQHF
DNA: TGTGCCAGCAGTTCTGATGACAGTCAGCCCCAGCATTTT

D: TRBD1
J: TRBJ2-5
V: TRBV5-6
size: NA
length: 15
CDR3: CASSLPTGARETQYF
DNA: TGTGCCAGCAGCTTACCCACAGGGGCCCGGGAGACCCAGTACTTC

D: NA
J: TRBJ2-3
V: TRBV7-6
size: few
length: 11
CDR3: CASGGTDTQYF
DNA: TGTGCCAGCGGCGGGACAGATACGCAGTATTTT

D: TRBD2
J: TRBJ2-4
V: TRBV19
size: NA
length: 17
CDR3: CASSAPTSGVAKNIQYF
DNA: TGTGCCAGTAGTGCGCCGACTAGCGGAGTAGCCAAAAACATTCAGTACTTC

D: NA
J: TRBJ1-6
V: TRBV19
size: NA
length: 13
CDR3: CASHAQGNSPLHF
DNA: TGTGCCAGTCACGCCCAGGGGAATTCACCCCTCCACTTT

D: NA
J: TRBJ1-1
V: TRBV6-2/TRBV6-3
size: NA
length: 13
CDR3: CASSYGGNTEAFF
DNA: TGTGCCAGCAGTTACGGAGGGAACACTGAAGCTTTCTTT

D: NA
J: TRBJ1-5
V: TRBV10-3
size: medium-sized
length: 18
CDR3: CAISESRSWTDSNQPQHF
DNA: TGTGCCATCAGTGAGTCGAGATCCTGGACAGATAGCAATCAGCCCCAGCATTTT

D: NA
J: TRBJ1-5
V: TRBV27
size: NA
length: 16
CDR3: CASRPPGRVGNQPQHF
DNA: TGTGCCAGCAGACCTCCGGGGAGGGTTGGCAATCAGCCCCAGCATTTT

D: NA
J: TRBJ1-3
V: TRBV4-2
size: few
length: 17
CDR3: CASSQEGLAFSGNTIYF
DNA: TGTGCCAGCAGCCAAGAGGGGCTTGCGTTCTCTGGAAACACCATATATTTT

D: TRBD2
J: TRBJ2-5
V: TRBV5-4
size: few
length: 14
CDR3: CASSLRGGRETQYF
DNA: TGTGCCAGCAGTTTGCGGGGGGGCAGGGAGACCCAGTACTTC

D: NA
J: TRBJ2-7
V: TRBV2
size: NA
length: 15
CDR3: CASRGQSPRGYEQYF
DNA: TGTGCCAGCAGAGGACAGTCTCCCCGGGGCTACGAGCAGTACTTC

D: NA
J: TRBJ2-6
V: TRBV2
size: NA
length: 15
CDR3: CASSEFVPGANVLTF
DNA: TGTGCCAGCAGTGAGTTTGTCCCTGGGGCCAACGTCCTGACTTTC

D: NA
J: TRBJ2-3
V: TRBV10-3
size: few
length: 15
CDR3: CAISEPRSRSDTQYF
DNA: TGTGCCATCAGTGAGCCTAGAAGTCGGTCGGATACGCAGTATTTT

D: NA
J: TRBJ1-1
V: TRBV6-2/TRBV6-3
size: few
length: 13
CDR3: CAGRGQMNTEAFF
DNA: TGTGCCGGACGTGGACAGATGAACACTGAAGCTTTCTTT

D: TRBD1
J: TRBJ1-1
V: TRBV12-3/TRBV12-4
size: few
length: 14
CDR3: CASTANRGQTEAFF
DNA: TGTGCCAGCACGGCTAACAGGGGGCAAACTGAAGCTTTCTTT

D: TRBD1
J: TRBJ2-5
V: TRBV27
size: NA
length: 20
CDR3: CASSLSWSRIRDRGQETQYF
DNA: TGTGCCAGCAGTTTAAGTTGGTCGCGGATCCGGGACAGAGGCCAAGAGACCCAGTACTTC

D: NA
J: TRBJ2-3
V: TRBV29-1
size: few
length: 12
CDR3: CSVEGRTDTQYF
DNA: TGCAGCGTTGAGGGTCGCACAGATACGCAGTATTTT

D: NA
J: TRBJ1-1
V: TRBV7-8
size: few
length: 13
CDR3: CASSLVVGEGAFF
DNA: TGTGCCAGCAGCTTAGTCGTCGGGGAAGGAGCTTTCTTT

D: NA
J: TRBJ1-6
V: TRBV28
size: few
length: 15
CDR3: CASSLGDTGVSPLHF
DNA: TGTGCCAGCAGTTTGGGGGACACTGGGGTTTCACCCCTCCACTTT

D: NA
J: TRBJ2-6
V: TRBV19
size: few
length: 18
CDR3: CASSIAPGVAPGANVLTF
DNA: TGTGCCAGTAGTATAGCCCCAGGGGTTGCGCCTGGGGCCAACGTCCTGACTTTC

D: TRBD2
J: TRBJ2-1
V: TRBV7-2
size: NA
length: 14
CDR3: CASSSRTSGGKQFF
DNA: TGTGCCAGCAGCTCCAGGACTAGCGGGGGGAAGCAGTTCTTC

D: NA
J: TRBJ1-2
V: TRBV6-2/TRBV6-3
size: few
length: 13
CDR3: CASSWAGDYGYTF
DNA: TGTGCCAGCAGTTGGGCAGGGGACTATGGCTACACCTTC

D: TRBD2
J: TRBJ2-3
V: TRBV9
size: NA
length: 15
CDR3: CASSVGAGGGDTQYF
DNA: TGTGCCAGCAGCGTAGGGGCGGGGGGTGGGGATACGCAGTATTTT

D: TRBD1
J: TRBJ1-6
V: TRBV12-3/TRBV12-4
size: few
length: 15
CDR3: CASSPGQGPRSPLHF
DNA: TGTGCCAGCAGTCCAGGACAGGGACCACGGTCACCCCTCCACTTT

D: TRBD2
J: TRBJ2-5
V: TRBV7-2
size: NA
length: 15
CDR3: CASSLDSGGQETQYF
DNA: TGTGCCAGCAGCTTAGATAGCGGGGGGCAAGAGACCCAGTACTTC

D: TRBD2
J: TRBJ2-4
V: TRBV19
size: few
length: 16
CDR3: CASSSSGGTAKNIQYF
DNA: TGTGCCAGTAGTAGCAGCGGGGGGACGGCCAAAAACATTCAGTACTTC

D: TRBD1
J: TRBJ1-5
V: TRBV6-1
size: few
length: 15
CDR3: CASRRTGDSNQPQHF
DNA: TGTGCCAGCAGGAGGACAGGGGATAGCAATCAGCCCCAGCATTTT

D: NA
J: TRBJ1-2
V: TRBV30
size: NA
length: 13
CDR3: CAWRLTSGYGYTF
DNA: TGTGCCTGGAGACTCACCTCGGGCTATGGCTACACCTTC

D: NA
J: TRBJ2-3
V: TRBV6-5
size: NA
length: 17
CDR3: CASSYSSGARASDTQYF
DNA: TGTGCCAGCAGTTACTCGAGTGGGGCTCGGGCTTCAGATACGCAGTATTTT

D: TRBD2
J: TRBJ2-3
V: TRBV6-2/TRBV6-3
size: NA
length: 16
CDR3: CASSTLSGGAPYTQYF
DNA: TGTGCCAGCAGTACTCTTAGCGGGGGGGCTCCTTATACGCAGTATTTT

D: NA
J: TRBJ1-4
V: TRBV6-5
size: few
length: 15
CDR3: CASSYKGITNEKLFF
DNA: TGTGCCAGCAGTTACAAGGGGATTACTAATGAAAAACTGTTTTTT

D: NA
J: TRBJ1-1
V: TRBV5-1
size: NA
length: 15
CDR3: CASSRVGVMNTEAFF
DNA: TGCGCCAGCAGCCGGGTGGGAGTTATGAACACTGAAGCTTTCTTT

D: TRBD1
J: TRBJ1-2
V: TRBV6-1
size: medium-sized
length: 17
CDR3: CASRPGTGTLPGYGYTF
DNA: TGTGCCAGCAGACCCGGGACAGGGACCCTCCCAGGCTATGGCTACACCTTC

D: NA
J: TRBJ1-2
V: TRBV27
size: medium-sized
length: 18
CDR3: CASSLTGLWGRSIYGYTF
DNA: TGTGCCAGCAGTTTAACGGGACTTTGGGGGCGTTCGATATATGGCTACACCTTC

D: NA
J: TRBJ2-2
V: TRBV5-1
size: NA
length: 15
CDR3: CASSLAQVDTGELFF
DNA: TGCGCCAGCAGCTTGGCACAGGTGGACACCGGGGAGCTGTTTTTT

D: TRBD2
J: TRBJ2-2
V: TRBV4-1
size: NA
length: 15
CDR3: CASSQPAGYTGELFF
DNA: TGCGCCAGCAGCCAACCAGCGGGGTACACCGGGGAGCTGTTTTTT

D: NA
J: TRBJ2-1
V: TRBV5-6
size: NA
length: 14
CDR3: CASSPGLSYNEQFF
DNA: TGTGCCAGCAGCCCGGGACTCTCCTACAATGAGCAGTTCTTC

D: NA
J: TRBJ2-6
V: TRBV12-3/TRBV12-4
size: NA
length: 15
CDR3: CASSLLGTGANVLTF
DNA: TGTGCCAGCAGCCTCCTGGGAACTGGGGCCAACGTCCTGACTTTC

D: TRBD1
J: TRBJ2-7
V: TRBV7-9
size: once
length: 14
CDR3: CASSLEGDRAHQYF
DNA: TGTGCCAGCAGCTTAGAGGGGGACAGGGCCCACCAGTACTTC